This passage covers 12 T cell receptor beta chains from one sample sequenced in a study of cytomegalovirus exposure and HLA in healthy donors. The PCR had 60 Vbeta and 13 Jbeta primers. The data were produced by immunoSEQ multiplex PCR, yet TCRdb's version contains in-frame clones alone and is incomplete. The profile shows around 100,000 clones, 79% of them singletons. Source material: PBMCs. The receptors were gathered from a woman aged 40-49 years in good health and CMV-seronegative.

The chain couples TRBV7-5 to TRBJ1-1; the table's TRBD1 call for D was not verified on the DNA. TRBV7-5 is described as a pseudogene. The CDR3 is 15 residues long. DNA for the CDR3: TGTGTCAGAAGCTTACCCGGACAGGTGAACACTGAAGCTTTCTTT. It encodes CVRSLPGQVNTEAFF.

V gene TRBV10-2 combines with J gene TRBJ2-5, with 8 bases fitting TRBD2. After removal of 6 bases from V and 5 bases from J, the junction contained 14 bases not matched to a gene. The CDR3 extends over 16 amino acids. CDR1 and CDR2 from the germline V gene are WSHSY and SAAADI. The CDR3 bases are TGCGCCAGCAGCCTACTTTGGGCGGGGGGCCAGGAGACCCAGTACTTC. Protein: CASSLLWAGGQETQYF.

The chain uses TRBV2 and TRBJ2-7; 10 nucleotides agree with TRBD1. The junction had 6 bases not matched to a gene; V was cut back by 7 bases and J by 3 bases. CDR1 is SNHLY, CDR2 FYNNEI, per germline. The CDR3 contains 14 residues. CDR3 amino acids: CASNGGQGYYEQYF. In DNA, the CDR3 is TGTGCCAGCAACGGGGGACAGGGGTACTACGAGCAGTACTTC. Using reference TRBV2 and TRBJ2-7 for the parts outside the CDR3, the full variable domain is EPEVTQTPSHQVTQMGQEVILRCVPISNHLYFYWYRQILGQKVEFLVSFYNNEISEKSEIFDDQFSVERPDGSNFTLKIRSTKLEDSAMYFCASNGGQGYYEQYFGPGTRLTVT.

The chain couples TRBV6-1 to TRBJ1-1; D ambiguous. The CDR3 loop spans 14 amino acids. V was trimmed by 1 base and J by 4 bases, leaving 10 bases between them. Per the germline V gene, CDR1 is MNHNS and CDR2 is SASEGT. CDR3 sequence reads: CASSEVQGGTEAFF. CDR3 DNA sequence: TGTGCCAGCAGTGAAGTCCAAGGAGGCACTGAAGCTTTCTTT.

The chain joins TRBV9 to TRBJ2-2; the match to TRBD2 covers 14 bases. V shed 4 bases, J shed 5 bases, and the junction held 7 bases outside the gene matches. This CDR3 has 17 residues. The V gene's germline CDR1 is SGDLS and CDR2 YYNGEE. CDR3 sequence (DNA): TGTGCCAGCAGCACTATTTGGACTAGCGGGGGGACCGGGGAGCTGTTTTTT. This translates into CASSTIWTSGGTGELFF.

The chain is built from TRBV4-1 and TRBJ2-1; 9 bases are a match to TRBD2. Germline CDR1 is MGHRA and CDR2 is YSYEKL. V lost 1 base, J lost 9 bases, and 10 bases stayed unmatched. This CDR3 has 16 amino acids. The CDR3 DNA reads TGCGCCAGCAGCCAAGCGCAAGCGGGAGGTCCACTTGAGCAGTTCTTC. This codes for CASSQAQAGGPLEQFF.

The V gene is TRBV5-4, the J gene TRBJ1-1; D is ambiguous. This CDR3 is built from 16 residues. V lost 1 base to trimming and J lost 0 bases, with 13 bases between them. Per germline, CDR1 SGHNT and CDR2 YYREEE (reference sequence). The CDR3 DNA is TGTGCCAGCAGCTTGAGAAATGAGGATTTGAACACTGAAGCTTTCTTT. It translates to CASSLRNEDLNTEAFF.

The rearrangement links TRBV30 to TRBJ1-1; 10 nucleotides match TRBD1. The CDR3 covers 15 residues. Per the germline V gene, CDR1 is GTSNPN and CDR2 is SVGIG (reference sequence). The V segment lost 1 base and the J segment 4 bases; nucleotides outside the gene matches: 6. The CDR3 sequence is CAWSEGGQGTTEAFF. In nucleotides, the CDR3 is TGTGCCTGGAGTGAAGGGGGACAGGGGACCACTGAAGCTTTCTTT.

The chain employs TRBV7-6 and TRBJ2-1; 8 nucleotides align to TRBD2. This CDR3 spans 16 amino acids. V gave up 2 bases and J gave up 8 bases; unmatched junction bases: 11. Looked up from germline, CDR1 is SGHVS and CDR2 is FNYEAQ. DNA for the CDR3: TGTGCCAGCAGCTTATATAGTCGGACTAGCTTCCATGAGCAGTTCTTC. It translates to CASSLYSRTSFHEQFF.

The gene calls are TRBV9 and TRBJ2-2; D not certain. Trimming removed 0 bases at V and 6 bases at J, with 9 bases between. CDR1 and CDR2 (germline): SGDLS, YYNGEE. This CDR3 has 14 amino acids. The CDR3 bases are TGTGCCAGCAGCGTAGGGAGCGTCGCCGGGGAGCTGTTTTTT. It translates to CASSVGSVAGELFF.

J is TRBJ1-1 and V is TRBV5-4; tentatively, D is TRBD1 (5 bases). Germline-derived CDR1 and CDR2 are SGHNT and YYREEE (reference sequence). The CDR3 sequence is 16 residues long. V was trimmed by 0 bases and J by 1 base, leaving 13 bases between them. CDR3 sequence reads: CASSLGGRGGNTEAFF. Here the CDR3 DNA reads TGTGCCAGCAGCTTGGGGGGAAGGGGCGGGAACACTGAAGCTTTCTTT.

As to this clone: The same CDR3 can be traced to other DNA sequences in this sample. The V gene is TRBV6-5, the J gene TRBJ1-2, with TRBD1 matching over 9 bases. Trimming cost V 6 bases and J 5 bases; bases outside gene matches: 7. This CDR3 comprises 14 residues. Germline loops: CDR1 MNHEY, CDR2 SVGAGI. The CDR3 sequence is CASSPDRGGYGYTF. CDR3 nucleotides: TGTGCCAGCAGCCCGGACAGGGGAGGGTATGGCTACACCTTC.